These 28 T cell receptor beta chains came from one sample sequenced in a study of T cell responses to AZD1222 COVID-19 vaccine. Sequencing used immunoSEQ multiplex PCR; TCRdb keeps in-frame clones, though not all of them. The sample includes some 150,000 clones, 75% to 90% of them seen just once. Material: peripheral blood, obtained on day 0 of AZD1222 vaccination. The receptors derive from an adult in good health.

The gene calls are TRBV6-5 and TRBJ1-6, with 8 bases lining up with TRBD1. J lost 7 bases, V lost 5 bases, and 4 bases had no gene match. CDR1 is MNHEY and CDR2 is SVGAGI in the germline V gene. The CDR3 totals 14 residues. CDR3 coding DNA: TGTGCCAGCAGTCTCGACAGGGGAAATTCACCCCTCCACTTT. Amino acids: CASSLDRGNSPLHF.

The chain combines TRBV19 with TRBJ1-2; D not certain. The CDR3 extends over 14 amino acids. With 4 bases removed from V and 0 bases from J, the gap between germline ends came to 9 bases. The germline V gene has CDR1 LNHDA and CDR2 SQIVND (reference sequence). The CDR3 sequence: CASSSTVTNYGYTF. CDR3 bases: TGTGCCAGTAGTAGCACAGTTACTAACTATGGCTACACCTTC.

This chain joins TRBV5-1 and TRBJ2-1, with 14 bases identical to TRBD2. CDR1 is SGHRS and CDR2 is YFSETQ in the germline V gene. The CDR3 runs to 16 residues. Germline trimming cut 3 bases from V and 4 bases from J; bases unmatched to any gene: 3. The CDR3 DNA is TGCGCCAGCAGCTGGGGACTAGCGGGAGTATACAATGAGCAGTTCTTC. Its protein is CASSWGLAGVYNEQFF. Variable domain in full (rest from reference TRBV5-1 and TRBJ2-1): KAGVTQTPRYLIKTRGQQVTLSCSPISGHRSVSWYQQTPGQGLQFLFEYFSETQRNKGNFPGRFSGRQFSNSRSEMNVSTLELGDSALYLCASSWGLAGVYNEQFFGPGTRLTVL.

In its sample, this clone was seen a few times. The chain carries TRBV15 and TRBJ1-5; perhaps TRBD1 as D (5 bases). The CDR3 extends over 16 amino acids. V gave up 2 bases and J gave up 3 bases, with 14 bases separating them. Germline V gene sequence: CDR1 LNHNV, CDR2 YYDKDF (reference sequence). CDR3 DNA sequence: TGTGCCACCAGCAGATTACTAGACAGCCTCAATCAGCCCCAGCATTTT. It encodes CATSRLLDSLNQPQHF.

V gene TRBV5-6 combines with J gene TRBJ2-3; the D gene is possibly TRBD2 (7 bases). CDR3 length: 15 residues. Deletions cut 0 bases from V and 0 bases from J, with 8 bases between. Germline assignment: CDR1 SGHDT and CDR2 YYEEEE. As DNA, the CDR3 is TGTGCCAGCAGCTTGGAGGGGGGGAGCACAGATACGCAGTATTTT. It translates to CASSLEGGSTDTQYF.

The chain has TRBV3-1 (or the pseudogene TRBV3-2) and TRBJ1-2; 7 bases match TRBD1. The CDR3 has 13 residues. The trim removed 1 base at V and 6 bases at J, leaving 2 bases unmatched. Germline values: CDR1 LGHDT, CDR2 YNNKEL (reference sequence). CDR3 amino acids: CASSQVGTDGYTF. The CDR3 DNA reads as TGTGCCAGCAGCCAAGTGGGGACAGATGGCTACACCTTC.

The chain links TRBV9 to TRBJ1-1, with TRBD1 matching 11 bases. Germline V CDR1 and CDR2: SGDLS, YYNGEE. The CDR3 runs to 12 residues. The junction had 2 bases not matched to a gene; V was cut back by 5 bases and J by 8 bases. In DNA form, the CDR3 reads TGTGCCAGCAGTCGGGACAGGGGGGAAGCTTTCTTT. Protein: CASSRDRGEAFF.

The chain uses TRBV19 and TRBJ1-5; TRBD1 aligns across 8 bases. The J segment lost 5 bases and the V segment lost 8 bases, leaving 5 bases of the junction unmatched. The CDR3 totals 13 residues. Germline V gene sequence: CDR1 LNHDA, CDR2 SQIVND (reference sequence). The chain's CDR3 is CASRTGWDQPQHF. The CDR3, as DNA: TGTGCCAGTCGGACAGGGTGGGATCAGCCCCAGCATTTT.

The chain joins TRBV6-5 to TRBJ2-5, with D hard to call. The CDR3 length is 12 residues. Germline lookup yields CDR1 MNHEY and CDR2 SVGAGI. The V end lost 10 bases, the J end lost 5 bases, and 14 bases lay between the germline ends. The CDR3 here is CAIGFSGETQYF. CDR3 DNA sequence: TGTGCCATCGGATTCTCCGGGGAGACCCAGTACTTC.

CDR3 DNA sequence: TGTGCCAGCACCCTAAACAGGCGATATAATTCACCCCTCCACTTT. The encoded protein is CASTLNRRYNSPLHF. V gene TRBV7-8 combines with J gene TRBJ1-6; possibly TRBD1 for D (5 bases). CDR1 SGHVS and CDR2 FQNEAQ come from the germline V gene. V lost 7 bases and J lost 4, with 14 bases in between. This CDR3 has 15 residues.

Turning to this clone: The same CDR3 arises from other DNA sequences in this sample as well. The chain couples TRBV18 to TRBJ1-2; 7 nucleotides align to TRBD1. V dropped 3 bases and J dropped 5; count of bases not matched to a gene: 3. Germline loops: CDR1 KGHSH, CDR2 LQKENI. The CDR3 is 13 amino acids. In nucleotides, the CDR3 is TGTGCCAGCTCACCCCAGGGGGGGTATGGCTACACCTTC. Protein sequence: CASSPQGGYGYTF.

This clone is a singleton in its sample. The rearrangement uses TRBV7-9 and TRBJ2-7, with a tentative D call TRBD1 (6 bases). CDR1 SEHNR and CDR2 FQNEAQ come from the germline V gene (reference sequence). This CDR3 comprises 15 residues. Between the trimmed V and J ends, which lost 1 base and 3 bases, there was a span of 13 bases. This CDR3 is CASSLEYGTRYEQYF. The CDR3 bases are TGTGCCAGCAGCTTAGAGTACGGGACACGCTACGAGCAGTACTTC.

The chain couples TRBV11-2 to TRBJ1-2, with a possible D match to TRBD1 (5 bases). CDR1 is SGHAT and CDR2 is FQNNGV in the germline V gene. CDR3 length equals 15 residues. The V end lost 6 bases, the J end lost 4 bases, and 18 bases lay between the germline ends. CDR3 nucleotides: TGTGCCAGCAGACCCTTCCCGGACACCACCTATGGCTACACCTTC. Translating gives CASRPFPDTTYGYTF.

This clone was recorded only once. CDR3: CASSMDRANGYTF. CDR3 bases: TGCGCCAGCAGCATGGACAGGGCTAATGGCTACACCTTC. V gene TRBV5-1 combines with J gene TRBJ1-2; TRBD1 agrees at 8 bases. The germline CDR1 and CDR2 sequences are SGHRS and YFSETQ. Trimming removed 4 bases from V and 6 bases from J; junction bases left unmatched: 5. The CDR3 sequence is 13 residues long.

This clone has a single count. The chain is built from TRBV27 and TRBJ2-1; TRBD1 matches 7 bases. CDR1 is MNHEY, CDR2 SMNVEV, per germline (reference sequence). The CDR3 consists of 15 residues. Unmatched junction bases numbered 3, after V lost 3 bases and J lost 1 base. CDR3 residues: CASSLNRGSYNEQFF. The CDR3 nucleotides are TGTGCCAGCAGTTTGAACAGGGGTTCCTACAATGAGCAGTTCTTC.

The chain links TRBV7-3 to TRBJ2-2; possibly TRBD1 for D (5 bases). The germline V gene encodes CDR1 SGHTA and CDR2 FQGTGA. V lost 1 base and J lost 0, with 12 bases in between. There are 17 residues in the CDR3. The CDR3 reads CASSLNSGKANTGELFF. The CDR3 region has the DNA TGTGCCAGCAGCTTAAATTCAGGGAAGGCGAACACCGGGGAGCTGTTTTTT.

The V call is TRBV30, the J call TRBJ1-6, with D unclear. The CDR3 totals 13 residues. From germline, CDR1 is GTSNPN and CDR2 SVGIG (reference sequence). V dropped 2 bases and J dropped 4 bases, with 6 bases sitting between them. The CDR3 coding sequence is TGTGCCTGGAGTCCCCGTTATAATTCACCCCTCCACTTT. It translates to CAWSPRYNSPLHF.

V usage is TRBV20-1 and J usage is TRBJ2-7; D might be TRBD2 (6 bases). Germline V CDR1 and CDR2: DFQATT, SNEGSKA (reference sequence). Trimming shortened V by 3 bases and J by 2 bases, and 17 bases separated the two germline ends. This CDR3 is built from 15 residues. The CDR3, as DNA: TGCAGTGCTAGTATAGGGCGGGGCCAACCCTACGAGCAGTACTTC. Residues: CSASIGRGQPYEQYF.

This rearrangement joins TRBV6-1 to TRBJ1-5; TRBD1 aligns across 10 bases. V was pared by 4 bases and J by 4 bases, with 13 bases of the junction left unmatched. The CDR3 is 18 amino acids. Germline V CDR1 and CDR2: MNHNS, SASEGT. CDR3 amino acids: CASSGQGANPSGNQPQHF. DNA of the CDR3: TGTGCCAGCAGTGGACAGGGGGCGAATCCCTCGGGTAATCAGCCCCAGCATTTT.

The CDR3 nucleotides are TGCGCCAGCAGCCAGTCGCCCGGGGAGGTCGGCTACACCTTC. Translating it yields CASSQSPGEVGYTF. This rearrangement joins TRBV4-1 to TRBJ1-2; D is undetermined. Germline CDR1 and CDR2: MGHRA and YSYEKL. The CDR3 has 14 amino acids. V shed 3 bases and J shed 8 bases, with 16 bases lying between them.

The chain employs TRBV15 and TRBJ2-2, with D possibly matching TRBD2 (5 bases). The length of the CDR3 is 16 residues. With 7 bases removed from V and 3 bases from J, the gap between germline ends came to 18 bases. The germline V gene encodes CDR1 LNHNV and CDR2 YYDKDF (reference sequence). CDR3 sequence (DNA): TGTGCCACCACGAAATCGGACTGGGGATACACCGGGGAGCTGTTTTTT. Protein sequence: CATTKSDWGYTGELFF.

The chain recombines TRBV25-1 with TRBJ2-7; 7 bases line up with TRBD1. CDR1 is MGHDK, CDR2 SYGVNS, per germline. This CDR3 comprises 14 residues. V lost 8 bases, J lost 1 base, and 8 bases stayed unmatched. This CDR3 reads CASARPGGSYEQYF. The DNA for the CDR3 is TGTGCCAGCGCGAGGCCAGGGGGTTCCTACGAGCAGTACTTC.

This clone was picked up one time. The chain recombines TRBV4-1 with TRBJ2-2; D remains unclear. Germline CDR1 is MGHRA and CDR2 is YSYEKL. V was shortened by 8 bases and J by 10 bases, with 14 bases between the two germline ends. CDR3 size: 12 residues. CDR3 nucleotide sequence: TGCGCCAGCTCGGGCCCAGTAGCGGAGCTGTTTTTT. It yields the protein CASSGPVAELFF.

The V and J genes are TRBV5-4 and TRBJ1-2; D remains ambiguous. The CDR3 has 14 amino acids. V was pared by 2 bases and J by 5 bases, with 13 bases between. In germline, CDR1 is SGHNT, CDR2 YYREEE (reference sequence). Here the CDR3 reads CASSLTAASYGYTF. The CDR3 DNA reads TGTGCCAGCAGCTTAACGGCGGCCTCTTATGGCTACACCTTC.

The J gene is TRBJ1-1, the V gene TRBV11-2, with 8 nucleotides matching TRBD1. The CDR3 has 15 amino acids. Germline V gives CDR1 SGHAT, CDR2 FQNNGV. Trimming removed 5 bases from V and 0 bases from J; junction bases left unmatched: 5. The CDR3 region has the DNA TGTGCCAGCAGCCCAGGGGGCGGCATGAACACTGAAGCTTTCTTT. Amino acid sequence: CASSPGGGMNTEAFF.

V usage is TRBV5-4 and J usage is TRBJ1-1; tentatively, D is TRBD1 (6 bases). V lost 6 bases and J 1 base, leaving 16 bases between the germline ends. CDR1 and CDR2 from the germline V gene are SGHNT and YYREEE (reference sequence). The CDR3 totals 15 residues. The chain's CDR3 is CASTFGGASNTEAFF. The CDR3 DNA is TGTGCCAGCACCTTTGGGGGGGCTTCGAACACTGAAGCTTTCTTT.

For the CDR3, the DNA is TGTGCCAGCAGGCCGCAGGGGGCGAAAAATGAAAAACTGTTTTTT. This encodes CASRPQGAKNEKLFF. The chain links TRBV7-2 to TRBJ1-4, with 8 bases that match TRBD1. Germline CDR1 is SGHTA and CDR2 is FQGNSA. This CDR3 is 15 amino acids long. Trimming cost V 6 bases and J 5 bases; bases outside gene matches: 8. Based on the CDR3 plus reference TRBV7-2 and TRBJ1-4, the full variable domain is GAGVSQSPSNKVTEKGKDVELRCDPISGHTALYWYRQSLGQGLEFLIYFQGNSAPDKSGLPSDRFSAERTGGSVSTLTIQRTQQEDSAVYLCASRPQGAKNEKLFFGSGTQLSVL.

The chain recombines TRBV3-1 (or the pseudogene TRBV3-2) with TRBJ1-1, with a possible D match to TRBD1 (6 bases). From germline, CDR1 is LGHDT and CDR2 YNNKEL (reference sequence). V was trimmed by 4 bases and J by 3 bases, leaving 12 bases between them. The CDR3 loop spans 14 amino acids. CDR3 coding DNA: TGTGCCAGCAGCCCACAGGGTTGGCACACTGAAGCTTTCTTT. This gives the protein CASSPQGWHTEAFF.